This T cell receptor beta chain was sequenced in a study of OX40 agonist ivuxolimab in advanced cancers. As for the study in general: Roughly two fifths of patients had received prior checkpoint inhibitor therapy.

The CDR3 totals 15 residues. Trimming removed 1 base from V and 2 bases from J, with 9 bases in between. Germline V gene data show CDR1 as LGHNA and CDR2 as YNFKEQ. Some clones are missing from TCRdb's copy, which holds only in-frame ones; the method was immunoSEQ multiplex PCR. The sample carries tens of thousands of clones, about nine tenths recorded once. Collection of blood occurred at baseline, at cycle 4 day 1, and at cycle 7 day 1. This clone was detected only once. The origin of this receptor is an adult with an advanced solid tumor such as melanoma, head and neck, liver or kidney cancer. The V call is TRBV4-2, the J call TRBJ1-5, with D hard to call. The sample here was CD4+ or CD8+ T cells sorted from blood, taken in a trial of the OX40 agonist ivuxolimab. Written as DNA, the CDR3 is TGTGCCAGCAGCCAAGCTCGGTCGGGCAATCAGCCCCAGCATTTT. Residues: CASSQARSGNQPQHF.